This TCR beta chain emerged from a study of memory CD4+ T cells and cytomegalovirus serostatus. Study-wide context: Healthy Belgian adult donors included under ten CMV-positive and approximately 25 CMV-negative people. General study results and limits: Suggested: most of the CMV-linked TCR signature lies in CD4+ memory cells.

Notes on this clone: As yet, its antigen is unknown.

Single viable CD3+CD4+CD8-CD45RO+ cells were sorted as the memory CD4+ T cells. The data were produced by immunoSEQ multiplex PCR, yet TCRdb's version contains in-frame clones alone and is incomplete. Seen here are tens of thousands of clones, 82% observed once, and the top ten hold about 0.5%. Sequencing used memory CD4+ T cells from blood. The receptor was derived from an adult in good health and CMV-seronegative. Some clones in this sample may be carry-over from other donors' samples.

The CDR3: CASQMGEPQHF. As DNA, the CDR3 is TGTGCCAGCCAAATGGGAGAGCCCCAGCATTTT. This chain uses TRBV28 with TRBJ1-5; D unresolved. The germline V and J ends were trimmed by 8 bases and 8 bases, with 10 bases remaining between them. The CDR3 spans 11 residues. Looked up from germline, CDR1 is MDHEN and CDR2 is SYDVKM.